The clone carrying this TCR beta chain appeared many times. Its antigen is undetermined. In the library, unique molecular identifiers were attached to individual cDNA molecules. TCRdb itself ran the RACE reads through MiXCR, one entry per CDR3 protein. The table includes about 45,000 distinct CDR3 sequences, roughly 4.5% detected once. This entry belongs to a study of human T cells and chemical hapten exposure. Study at large: Minor volume differences among pooled libraries chiefly drove per-sample TCR yield variation. Notes on the study in general: The study found that DPC sensitization did not change TCRs above 1 in 1000 frequency.

The V and J ends lost 6 bases and 0 bases, in that order; junction bases with no gene match: 4. CDR1 and CDR2 (germline): DFQATT, SNEGSKA (reference sequence). There are 14 residues in the CDR3. Time point denoted: healthy volunteer bleed at 2 weeks. Whole blood that had not been fractionated was the source of extracted total RNA. This receptor was identified in a female donor in good health. Some clones in this sample may be carry-over from other donors' samples. The chain employs TRBV20-1 and TRBJ2-3; 9 bases are a match to TRBD2. The sample consisted of whole blood. DNA for the CDR3: TGCAGTGCAGCCCTAGCGGGGAGCACAGATACGCAGTATTTT. Its translation: CSAALAGSTDTQYF.